This TCR beta chain was identified in a study of control samples from healthy donors and cancer patients. The CDR3 runs to 15 residues. Per the germline V gene, CDR1 is SGHDT and CDR2 is YYEEEE. The junction had 2 bases not matched to a gene; V was cut back by 0 bases and J by 4 bases. This clone was observed once. Measured with immunoSEQ multiplex PCR; TCRdb has only the in-frame clones, and not every one. Among 89,000 or so clones, around 87% were seen once, and the ten largest hold about 18%. Sequencing used blood. J is TRBJ2-5 and V is TRBV5-6; 11 bases are a match to TRBD2. The origin of this receptor is a man aged 50 to 59 in good health. The chain's CDR3 is CASSLVAGGPETQYF. CDR3 DNA: TGTGCCAGCAGCTTGGTAGCGGGAGGGCCAGAGACCCAGTACTTC.